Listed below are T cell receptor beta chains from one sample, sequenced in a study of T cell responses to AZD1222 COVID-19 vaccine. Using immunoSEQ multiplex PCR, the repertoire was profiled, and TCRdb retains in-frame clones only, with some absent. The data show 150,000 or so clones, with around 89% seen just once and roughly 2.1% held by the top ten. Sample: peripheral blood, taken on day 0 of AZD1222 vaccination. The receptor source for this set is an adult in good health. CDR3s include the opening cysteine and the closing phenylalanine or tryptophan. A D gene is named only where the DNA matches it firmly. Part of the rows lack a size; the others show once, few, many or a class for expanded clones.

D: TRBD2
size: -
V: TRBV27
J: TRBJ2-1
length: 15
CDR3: CASRSGTSGRFVQFF
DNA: TGTGCCAGCCGTTCGGGGACTAGCGGGAGGTTCGTGCAGTTCTTC

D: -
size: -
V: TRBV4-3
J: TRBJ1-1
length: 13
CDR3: CASSQDDSTEAFF
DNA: TGCGCCAGCAGCCAAGATGACAGCACTGAAGCTTTCTTT

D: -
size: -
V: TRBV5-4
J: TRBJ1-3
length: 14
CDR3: CASSLLGSGNTIYF
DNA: TGTGCCAGCAGCTTGCTCGGCTCTGGAAACACCATATATTTT

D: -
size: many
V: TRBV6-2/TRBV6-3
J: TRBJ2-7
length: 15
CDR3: CASSYSGGASYEQYF
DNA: TGTGCCAGCAGTTACTCGGGGGGCGCTTCCTACGAGCAGTACTTC

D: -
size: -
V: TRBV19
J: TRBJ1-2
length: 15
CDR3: CASSIDLRGVYGYTF
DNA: TGTGCCAGTAGTATAGATCTTAGGGGAGTCTATGGCTACACCTTC

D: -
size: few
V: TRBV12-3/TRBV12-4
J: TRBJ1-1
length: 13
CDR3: CASTAAQNTEAFF
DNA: TGTGCCAGCACCGCGGCCCAGAACACTGAAGCTTTCTTT

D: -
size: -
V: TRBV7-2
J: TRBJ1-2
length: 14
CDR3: CASSPSGQPYGYTF
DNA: TGTGCCAGCAGCCCCTCCGGACAGCCCTATGGCTACACCTTC

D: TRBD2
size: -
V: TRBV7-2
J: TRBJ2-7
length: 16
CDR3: CASSTSPSGRTGEQYF
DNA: TGTGCCAGCAGCACCTCCCCAAGCGGGAGGACGGGCGAGCAGTACTTC

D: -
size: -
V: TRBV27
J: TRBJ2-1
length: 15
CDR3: CASSLSPVAYNEQFF
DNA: TGTGCCAGCAGTTTATCCCCCGTCGCCTACAATGAGCAGTTCTTC

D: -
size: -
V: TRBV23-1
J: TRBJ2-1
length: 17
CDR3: CASSQVGTNQSYNEQFF
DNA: TGCGCCAGCAGTCAAGTAGGTACGAATCAATCCTACAATGAGCAGTTCTTC

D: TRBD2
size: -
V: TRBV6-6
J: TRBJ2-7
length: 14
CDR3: CASTNGLAGAEQYF
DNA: TGTGCCAGCACCAACGGACTAGCGGGAGCCGAGCAGTACTTC

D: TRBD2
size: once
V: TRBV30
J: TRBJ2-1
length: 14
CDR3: CAWRESSGNNEQFF
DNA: TGTGCCTGGAGAGAGTCTAGCGGGAACAATGAGCAGTTCTTC

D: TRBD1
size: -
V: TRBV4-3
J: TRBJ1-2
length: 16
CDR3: CASSQDMYRGNYGYTF
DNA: TGCGCCAGCAGCCAAGATATGTACAGGGGAAACTATGGCTACACCTTC

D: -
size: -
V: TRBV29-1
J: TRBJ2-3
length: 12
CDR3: CSGAAGADTQYF
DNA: TGCAGCGGGGCCGCGGGCGCAGATACGCAGTATTTT

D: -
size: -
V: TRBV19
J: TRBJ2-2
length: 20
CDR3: CASSTPGGVMVAVNTGELFF
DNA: TGTGCCAGTAGTACTCCAGGGGGAGTTATGGTAGCGGTAAACACCGGGGAGCTGTTTTTT

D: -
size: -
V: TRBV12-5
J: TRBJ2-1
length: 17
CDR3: CASGLVLTAEGDNEQFF
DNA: TGTGCTAGTGGTTTGGTACTCACAGCGGAGGGGGACAATGAGCAGTTCTTC

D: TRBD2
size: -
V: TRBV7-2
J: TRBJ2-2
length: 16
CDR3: CASSLTSGRRTGELFF
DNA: TGTGCCAGCAGCCTGACTAGCGGGAGACGTACCGGGGAGCTGTTTTTT

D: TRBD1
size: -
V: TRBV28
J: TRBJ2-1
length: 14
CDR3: CASSPTGSYNEQFF
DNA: TGTGCCAGCAGTCCGACAGGGTCCTACAATGAGCAGTTCTTC

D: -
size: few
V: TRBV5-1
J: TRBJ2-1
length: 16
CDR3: CASSSLGSGSYNEQFF
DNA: TGCGCCAGCAGCTCGTTAGGCTCGGGCTCCTACAATGAGCAGTTCTTC

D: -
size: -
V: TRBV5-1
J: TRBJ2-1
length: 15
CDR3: CASSPDFSSYNEQFF
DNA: TGCGCCAGCAGCCCCGACTTCAGCTCCTACAATGAGCAGTTCTTC

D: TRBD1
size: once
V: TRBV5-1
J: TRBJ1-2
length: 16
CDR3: CASSLQGRDRNYGYTF
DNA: TGCGCCAGCAGCTTGCAGGGTCGGGACAGAAACTATGGCTACACCTTC

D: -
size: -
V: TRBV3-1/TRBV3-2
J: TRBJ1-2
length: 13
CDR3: CASSQVGRDGYTF
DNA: TGTGCCAGCAGCCAAGTGGGCAGGGATGGCTACACCTTC

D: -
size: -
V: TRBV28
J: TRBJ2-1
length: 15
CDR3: CASSLMGAGGDEQFF
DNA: TGTGCCAGCAGTTTAATGGGGGCCGGAGGCGATGAGCAGTTCTTC

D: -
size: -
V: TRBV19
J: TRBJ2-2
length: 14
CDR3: CASSPGVNTGELFF
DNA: TGTGCCAGTAGCCCGGGAGTGAACACCGGGGAGCTGTTTTTT

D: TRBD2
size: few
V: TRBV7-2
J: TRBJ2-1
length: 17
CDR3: CASSSTLGAGGSNEQFF
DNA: TGTGCCAGCAGCTCCACTCTGGGTGCGGGGGGATCCAATGAGCAGTTCTTC

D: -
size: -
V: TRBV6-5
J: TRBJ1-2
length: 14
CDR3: CASRPPGLRTGYTF
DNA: TGTGCCAGCAGACCCCCGGGCCTCAGGACGGGCTACACCTTC

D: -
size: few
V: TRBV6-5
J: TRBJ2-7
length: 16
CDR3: CASSYSPGPSSYEQYF
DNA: TGTGCCAGCAGTTACAGTCCAGGACCTAGCTCCTACGAGCAGTACTTC

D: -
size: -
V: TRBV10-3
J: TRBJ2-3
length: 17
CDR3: CAISESDDPPSTDTQYF
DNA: TGTGCCATCAGTGAGTCGGACGACCCTCCTAGCACAGATACGCAGTATTTT

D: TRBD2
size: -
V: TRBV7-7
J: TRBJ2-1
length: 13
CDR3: CASSSLAVGEQFF
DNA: TGTGCTAGCAGCTCACTAGCGGTCGGTGAGCAGTTCTTC

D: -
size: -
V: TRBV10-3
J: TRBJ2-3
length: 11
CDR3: CAISELDTQYF
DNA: TGTGCCATCAGTGAGTTAGATACGCAGTATTTT

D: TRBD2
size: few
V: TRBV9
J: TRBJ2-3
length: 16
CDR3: CASSTSGSPSTDTQYF
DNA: TGTGCCAGCAGCACCAGCGGGAGCCCTAGCACAGATACGCAGTATTTT

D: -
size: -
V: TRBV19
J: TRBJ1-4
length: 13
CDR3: CASRGSLNEKLFF
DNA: TGTGCCAGTAGGGGCAGCCTTAATGAAAAACTGTTTTTT

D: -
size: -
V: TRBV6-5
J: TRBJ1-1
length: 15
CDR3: CASSYSQGLGTEAFF
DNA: TGTGCCAGCAGTTACTCCCAGGGGCTGGGAACTGAAGCTTTCTTT

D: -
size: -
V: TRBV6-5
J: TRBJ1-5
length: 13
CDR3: CASSYGFQQPQHF
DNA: TGTGCCAGCAGTTACGGGTTTCAGCAGCCCCAGCATTTT

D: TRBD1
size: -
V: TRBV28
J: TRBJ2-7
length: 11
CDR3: CASSVGTGKYF
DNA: TGTGCCAGCAGTGTGGGGACAGGGAAGTACTTC

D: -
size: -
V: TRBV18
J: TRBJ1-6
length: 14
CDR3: CASSPGGGQSPLHF
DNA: TGTGCCAGCTCACCAGGGGGGGGACAATCACCCCTCCACTTT

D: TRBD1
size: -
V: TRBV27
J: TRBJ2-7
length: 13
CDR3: CASRRQGHYEQYF
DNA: TGTGCCAGCAGGCGACAGGGACACTACGAGCAGTACTTC

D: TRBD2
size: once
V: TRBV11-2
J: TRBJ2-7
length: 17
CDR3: CASSFGTSGIAGYEQYF
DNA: TGTGCCAGCAGCTTCGGGACTAGCGGGATCGCGGGGTACGAGCAGTACTTC

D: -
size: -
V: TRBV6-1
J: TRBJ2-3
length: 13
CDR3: CASREGVTDTQYF
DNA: TGTGCCAGCAGAGAAGGGGTAACAGATACGCAGTATTTT

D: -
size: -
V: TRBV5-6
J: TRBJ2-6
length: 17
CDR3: CASSRQEIVSGANVLTF
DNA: TGTGCCAGCAGCCGACAGGAGATAGTCTCTGGGGCCAACGTCCTGACTTTC

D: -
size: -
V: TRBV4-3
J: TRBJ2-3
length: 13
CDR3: CASSRLGTDTQYF
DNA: TGCGCCAGCAGCCGATTGGGCACAGATACGCAGTATTTT

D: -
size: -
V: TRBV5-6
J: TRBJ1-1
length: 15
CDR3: CASSGEGGWFSEAFF
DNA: TGTGCCAGCAGCGGGGAAGGCGGTTGGTTTAGTGAAGCTTTCTTT

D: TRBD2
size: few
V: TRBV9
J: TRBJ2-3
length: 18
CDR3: CASSEGLAGGFSTDTQYF
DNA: TGTGCCAGCAGCGAGGGACTAGCGGGGGGGTTTAGCACAGATACGCAGTATTTT

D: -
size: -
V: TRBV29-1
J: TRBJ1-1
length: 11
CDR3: CSVAAGTEAFF
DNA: TGCAGCGTTGCCGCGGGCACTGAAGCTTTCTTT

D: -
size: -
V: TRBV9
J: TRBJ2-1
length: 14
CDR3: CASSVFEGRGEQFF
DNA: TGTGCCAGCAGCGTGTTCGAGGGCCGAGGTGAGCAGTTCTTC

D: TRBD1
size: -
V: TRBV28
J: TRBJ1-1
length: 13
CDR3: CASRTGRWTEAFF
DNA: TGTGCCAGCAGGACAGGGAGGTGGACCGAAGCTTTCTTT

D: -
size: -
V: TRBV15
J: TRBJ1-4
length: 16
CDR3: CATSRVMAGLNEKLFF
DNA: TGTGCCACCAGCAGAGTTATGGCAGGTCTTAATGAAAAACTGTTTTTT

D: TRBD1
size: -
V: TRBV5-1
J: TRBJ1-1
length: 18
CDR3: CASSYQTGGSLMNTEAFF
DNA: TGCGCCAGCAGCTACCAGACAGGGGGCTCCTTAATGAACACTGAAGCTTTCTTT

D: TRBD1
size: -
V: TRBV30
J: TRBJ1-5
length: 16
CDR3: CAWSKSRDRLNQPQHF
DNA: TGTGCCTGGAGTAAATCCCGGGACAGATTGAATCAGCCCCAGCATTTT

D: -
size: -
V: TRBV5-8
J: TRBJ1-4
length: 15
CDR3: CASSLQPWINEKLFF
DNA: TGTGCCAGCAGCCTCCAACCCTGGATTAATGAAAAACTGTTTTTT

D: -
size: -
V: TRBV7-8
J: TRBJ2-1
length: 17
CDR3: CASSLARLTLSYNEQFF
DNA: TGTGCCAGCAGCTTAGCGAGGCTAACACTTTCCTACAATGAGCAGTTCTTC